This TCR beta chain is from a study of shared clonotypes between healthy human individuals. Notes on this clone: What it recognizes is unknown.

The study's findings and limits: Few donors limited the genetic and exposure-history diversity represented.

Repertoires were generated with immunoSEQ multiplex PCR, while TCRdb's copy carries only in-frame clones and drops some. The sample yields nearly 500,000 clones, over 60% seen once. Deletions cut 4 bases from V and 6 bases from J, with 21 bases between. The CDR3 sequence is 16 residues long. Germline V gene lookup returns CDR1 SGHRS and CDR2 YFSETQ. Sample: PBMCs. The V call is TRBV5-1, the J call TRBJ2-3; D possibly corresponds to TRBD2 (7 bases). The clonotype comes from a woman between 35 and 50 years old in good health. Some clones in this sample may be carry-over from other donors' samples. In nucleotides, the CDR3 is TGCGCCAGCAGCCACCGCCGGGGGGCCCGTACGGATACGCAGTATTTT. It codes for CASSHRRGARTDTQYF.